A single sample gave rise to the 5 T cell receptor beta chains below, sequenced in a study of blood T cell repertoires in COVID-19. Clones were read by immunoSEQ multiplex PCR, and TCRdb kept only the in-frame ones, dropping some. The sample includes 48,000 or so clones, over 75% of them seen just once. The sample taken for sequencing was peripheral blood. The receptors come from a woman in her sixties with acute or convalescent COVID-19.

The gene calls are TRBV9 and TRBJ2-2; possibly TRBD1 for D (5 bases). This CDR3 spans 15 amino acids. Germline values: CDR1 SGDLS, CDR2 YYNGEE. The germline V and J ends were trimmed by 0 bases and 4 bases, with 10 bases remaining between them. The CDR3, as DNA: TGTGCCAGCAGCGTAGCTGACAGTTTCACCGGGGAGCTGTTTTTT. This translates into CASSVADSFTGELFF.

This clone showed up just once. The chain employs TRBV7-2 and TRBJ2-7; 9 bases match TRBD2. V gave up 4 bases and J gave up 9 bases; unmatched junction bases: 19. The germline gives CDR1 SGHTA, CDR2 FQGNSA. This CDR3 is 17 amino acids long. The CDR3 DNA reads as TGTGCCAGCAGCTCTTCGATCGGGGGTAGCGGGAGATCATGGCAGTACTTC. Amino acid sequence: CASSSSIGGSGRSWQYF.

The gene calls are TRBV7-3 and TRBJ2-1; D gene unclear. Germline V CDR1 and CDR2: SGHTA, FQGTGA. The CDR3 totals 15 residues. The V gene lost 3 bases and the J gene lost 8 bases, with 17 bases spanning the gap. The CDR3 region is CASSLFVGQEYEQFF. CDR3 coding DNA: TGTGCCAGCAGCTTGTTTGTGGGCCAGGAATATGAGCAGTTCTTC.

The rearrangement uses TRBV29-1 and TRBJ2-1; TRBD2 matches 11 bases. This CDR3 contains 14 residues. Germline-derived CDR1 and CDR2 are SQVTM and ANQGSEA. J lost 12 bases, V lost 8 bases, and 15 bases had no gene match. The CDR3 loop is CSPALAGGTSGQFF. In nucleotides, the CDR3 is TGCAGCCCAGCTCTAGCGGGAGGCACCTCGGGGCAGTTCTTC.

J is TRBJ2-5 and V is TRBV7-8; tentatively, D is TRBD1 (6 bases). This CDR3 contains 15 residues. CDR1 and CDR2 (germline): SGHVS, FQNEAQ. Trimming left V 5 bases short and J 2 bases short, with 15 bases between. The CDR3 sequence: CASSPGALRQETQYF. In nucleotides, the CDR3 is TGTGCCAGCAGCCCAGGGGCCCTAAGGCAAGAGACCCAGTACTTC.